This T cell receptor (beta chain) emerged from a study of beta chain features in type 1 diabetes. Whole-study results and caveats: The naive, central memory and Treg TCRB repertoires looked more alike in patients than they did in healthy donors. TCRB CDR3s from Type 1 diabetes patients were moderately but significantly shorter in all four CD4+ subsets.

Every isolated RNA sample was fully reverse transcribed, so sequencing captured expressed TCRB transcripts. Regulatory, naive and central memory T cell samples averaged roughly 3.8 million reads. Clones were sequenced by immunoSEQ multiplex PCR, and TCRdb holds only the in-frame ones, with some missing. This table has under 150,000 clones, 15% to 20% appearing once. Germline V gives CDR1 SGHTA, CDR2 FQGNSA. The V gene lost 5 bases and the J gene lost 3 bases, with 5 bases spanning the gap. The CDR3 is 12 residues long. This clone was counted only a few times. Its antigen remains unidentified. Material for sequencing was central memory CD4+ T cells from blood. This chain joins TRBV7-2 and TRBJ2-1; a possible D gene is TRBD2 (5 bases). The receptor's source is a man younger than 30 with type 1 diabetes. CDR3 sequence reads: CASSRDYNEQFF. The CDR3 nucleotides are TGTGCCAGCAGCCGGGACTACAATGAGCAGTTCTTC.